This TCR beta chain was sequenced during a study of CD8 T cells in ankylosing spondylitis. Regarding the study as a whole: Reported data indicate significant enrichment of disease-linked clones within matched ankylosing spondylitis synovial fluid.

The CDR3 extends over 14 amino acids. Losses at the gene ends were 3 bases for V and 7 bases for J; bases not matched to a gene: 4. This clonotype was seen many times. Its specificity is unknown. A quantitative 5'-RACE method, one with molecular barcodes, was used to make TCR beta libraries. TCRdb passed the 5' RACE reads through MiXCR, listing each CDR3 protein once. The repertoire holds about 130,000 distinct CDR3 sequences, 7% to 8% seen once, with around 12% in the top ten. The rearrangement links TRBV12-3 or TRBV12-4 to TRBJ2-1; 9 bases are a match to TRBD2. Input material: blood, either unsorted or a sorted T cell fraction (not recorded which). The origin of this receptor is a female donor with ankylosing spondylitis or in good health (not recorded which). The CDR3 reads CASSFRRGGNEQFF. CDR3 sequence (DNA): TGTGCCAGCAGTTTCAGGCGGGGGGGTAATGAGCAGTTCTTC.